One and the same sample provided the 10 T cell receptor beta chains below, sequenced in a study of technical replicates of blood from a few donors. Repertoires were generated with immunoSEQ multiplex PCR, while TCRdb's copy carries only in-frame clones and drops some. The table includes roughly 13,000 clones, 84% detected once. The sequenced sample consisted of PBMCs. The receptors here all came from a human donor in good health.

V gene TRBV19 combines with J gene TRBJ1-2; D is uncertain. The CDR3 is made up of 12 amino acids. Germline CDR1 is LNHDA and CDR2 is SQIVND (reference sequence). The V end lost 5 bases, the J end lost 1 base, and 5 bases lay between the germline ends. CDR3 residues: CASSEGNYGYTF. The CDR3 DNA follows: TGTGCCAGTAGTGAGGGTAACTATGGCTACACCTTC. Together with reference TRBV19 and TRBJ1-2, the CDR3 gives the full variable domain: DGGITQSPKYLFRKEGQNVTLSCEQNLNHDAMYWYRQDPGQGLRLIYYSQIVNDFQKGDIAEGYSVSREKKESFPLTVTSAQKNPTAFYLCASSEGNYGYTFGSGTRLTVV.

V and J are TRBV13 and TRBJ2-3; TRBD2 aligns across 8 bases. After removal of 6 bases from V and 6 bases from J, the junction contained 14 bases not matched to a gene. This CDR3 comprises 16 residues. CDR1 and CDR2 (germline): PRHDT, FYEKMQ (reference sequence). CDR3 amino acids: CASSLTGLDPRDTQYF. The DNA for the CDR3 is TGTGCCAGCAGTCTGACGGGACTAGACCCGAGGGATACGCAGTATTTT.

The chain links TRBV5-5 to TRBJ2-1, with a tentative D call TRBD2 (5 bases). The V and J ends lost 1 base and 5 bases respectively, with 13 bases between them. This CDR3 contains 15 residues. CDR1 SGHKS and CDR2 YYEKEE come from the germline V gene (reference sequence). CDR3 sequence: CASSLLVGSNNEQFF. In nucleotides, the CDR3 is TGTGCCAGCAGCTTGTTGGTGGGGAGCAACAATGAGCAGTTCTTC.

This sequence joins TRBV11-3 and TRBJ1-2; D possibly corresponds to TRBD1 (6 bases). V lost 5 bases and J lost 7, with 14 bases in between. Per germline, CDR1 SGHNT and CDR2 YENEEA. The CDR3 consists of 13 residues. The CDR3 loop reads CASSTSQGSGYTF. Here the CDR3 DNA reads TGTGCCAGCAGCACATCCCAGGGGTCTGGCTACACCTTC.

A word on this clone: Here the CDR3 omits its conserved ending phenylalanine or tryptophan, so a read error is the likely source. No DNA is shown, since the ends of the CDR3 on it are uncertain; the CDR3 is the one TCRdb lists. The chain uses TRBV5-1 and TRBJ2-7; the D call in the table, TRBD1, was not verified against the DNA. The CDR3 has 10 residues if both end residues are counted. CDR1 is SGHRS and CDR2 is YFSETQ in the germline V gene. CDR3 sequence: CASSWGQGDL.

The gene calls are TRBV11-2 and TRBJ2-7, with D perhaps matching TRBD1 (6 bases). Germline V gives CDR1 SGHAT, CDR2 FQNNGV. This CDR3 comprises 14 residues. The V end lost 5 bases, the J end lost 3 bases, and 14 bases lay between the germline ends. CDR3 coding DNA: TGTGCCAGCAGCGCAATATCACAGGGCTACGAGCAGTACTTC. This codes for CASSAISQGYEQYF.

The sample holds a few counts of this clone. V gene TRBV5-1 combines with J gene TRBJ1-3; 8 positions agree with TRBD1. V shed 4 bases and J 9 bases; nucleotides not matched to a gene: 9. The length of the CDR3 is 14 residues. Germline loops: CDR1 SGHRS, CDR2 YFSETQ. CDR3 amino acids: CASSTRTGTGTIYF. The CDR3 DNA follows: TGCGCCAGCAGCACACGGACAGGGACTGGCACCATATATTTT.

The chain couples TRBV7-9 to TRBJ1-1; TRBD1 matches at 9 bases. V shed 4 bases and J 5 bases; nucleotides not matched to a gene: 8. The CDR3 has 15 residues. CDR1 and CDR2 from the germline V gene are SEHNR and FQNEAQ (reference sequence). The CDR3 is CASSSGQGLTTEAFF. For the CDR3, the DNA is TGTGCCAGCAGCTCGGGACAGGGTTTGACGACTGAAGCTTTCTTT.

This clone was observed a single time. The chain carries TRBV11-2 and TRBJ1-4, with D possibly matching TRBD1 (5 bases). This CDR3 is built from 14 residues. The V end was cut by 4 bases, the J end by 6 bases, with 12 bases between. CDR1 is SGHAT, CDR2 FQNNGV, per germline. The chain's CDR3 is CASSSREVHEKLFF. CDR3 in DNA: TGTGCCAGCAGCTCCAGGGAGGTGCATGAAAAACTGTTTTTT.

This chain joins TRBV15 and TRBJ1-2; the D gene is possibly TRBD1 (5 bases). The CDR3 consists of 14 residues. Germline V gives CDR1 LNHNV, CDR2 YYDKDF (reference sequence). V was cut by 3 bases and J by 4 bases, with 12 bases left in between. Here the CDR3 reads CATSREGNPYGYTF. CDR3 sequence (DNA): TGTGCCACCAGCAGGGAGGGGAACCCCTATGGCTACACCTTC.